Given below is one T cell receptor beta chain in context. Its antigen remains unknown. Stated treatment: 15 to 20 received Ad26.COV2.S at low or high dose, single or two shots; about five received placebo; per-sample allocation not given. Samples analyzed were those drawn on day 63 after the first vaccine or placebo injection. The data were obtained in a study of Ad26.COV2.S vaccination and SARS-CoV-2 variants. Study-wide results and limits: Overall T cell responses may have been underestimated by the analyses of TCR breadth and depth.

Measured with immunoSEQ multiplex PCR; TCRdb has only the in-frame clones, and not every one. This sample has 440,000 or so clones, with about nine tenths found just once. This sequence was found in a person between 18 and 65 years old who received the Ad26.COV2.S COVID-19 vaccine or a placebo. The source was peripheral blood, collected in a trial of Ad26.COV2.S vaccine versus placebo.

Written as DNA, the CDR3 is TGTGCCAGCAGCCGGGGCTTTTCTGGGGCCAACGTCCTGACTTTC. Its translation is CASSRGFSGANVLTF. This rearrangement joins TRBV7-2 to TRBJ2-6, with D perhaps matching TRBD1 or TRBD2 (5 bases each). V was trimmed by 5 bases and J by 1 base, leaving 9 bases between them. The CDR3 extends over 15 amino acids. Germline V gene sequence: CDR1 SGHTA, CDR2 FQGNSA.